These 32 T cell receptor beta chains were sequenced from one sample in a study of T cells expressing NK-cell markers. TCRdb re-called the 5' RACE reads and shows each CDR3 protein once, DNA omitted. The sample table sets out around 470,000 distinct CDR3 sequences. Sequences were obtained from blood T cells: a sorted CD56 or NKG2C T cell subset, CD4+ or CD8+ T cells, or bulk PBMC T cells (not recorded which). These receptors all stem from a woman between 50 and 59 years old in good health.

The V call is TRBV5-1, the J call TRBJ2-1; TCRdb's D gene call, TRBD2, goes unchecked for lack of DNA. The CDR3 has 15 residues. Looked up from germline, CDR1 is SGHRS and CDR2 is YFSETQ. CDR3 protein: CASRPTSGSPNEQFF. Full variable domain (missing parts from reference TRBV5-1 and TRBJ2-1): KAGVTQTPRYLIKTRGQQVTLSCSPISGHRSVSWYQQTPGQGLQFLFEYFSETQRNKGNFPGRFSGRQFSNSRSEMNVSTLELGDSALYLCASRPTSGSPNEQFFGPGTRLTVL.

This CDR3 is CASSPPEGMQETQYF. The rearrangement joins TRBV18 to TRBJ2-5; TCRdb designates TRBD1, a call that cannot be tested without DNA. This CDR3 contains 15 residues. Germline V gene sequence: CDR1 KGHSH, CDR2 LQKENI.

The CDR3 spells CSARRSRGGVWDNEQFF. The J gene is TRBJ2-1, the V gene TRBV20-1; TCRdb selects TRBD2, and the lack of DNA leaves this call unchecked. The CDR3 covers 17 residues. Germline V gene data show CDR1 as DFQATT and CDR2 as SNEGSKA (reference sequence).

The chain combines TRBV23-1 with TRBJ2-7; the TCRdb call, TRBD1, lacks DNA for checking. TRBV23-1 is recorded as an ORF, its role being uncertain. The length of the CDR3 is 21 residues. CDR3 protein: CASSQSIGSGTGGYTAVEQYF.

This chain links TRBV29-1 with TRBJ2-2; TCRdb's D call, TRBD1, is unchecked because there is no DNA. The CDR3 contains 12 residues. CDR1 is SQVTM, CDR2 ANQGSEA, per germline. The CDR3 is CSVEDRGGELFF.

The chain joins TRBV29-1 to TRBJ1-1; TCRdb designates TRBD1, a call that cannot be tested without DNA. The CDR3 spans 15 residues. The germline V gene has CDR1 SQVTM and CDR2 ANQGSEA. This CDR3 is CSVVGQGRGYTEAFF.

The chain uses TRBV4-1 and TRBJ1-2. CDR3 size: 11 residues. Germline CDR1 and CDR2: MGHRA and YSYEKL. The CDR3 spells CASSQDKAYTF.

The CDR3 here is CSAPDRDGSYEQYF. The rearrangement uses TRBV20-1 and TRBJ2-7; the D gene TCRdb calls, TRBD1, cannot be checked with no DNA. The CDR3 totals 14 residues. Germline loops: CDR1 DFQATT, CDR2 SNEGSKA (reference sequence).

This chain connects TRBV9 to TRBJ2-5; the TRBD2 assignment by TCRdb is unverifiable without DNA. The CDR3 is 15 amino acids. Germline assignment: CDR1 SGDLS and CDR2 YYNGEE. The CDR3 sequence is CASSTQAGDQETQYF.

This chain connects TRBV7-9 to TRBJ1-1; the D call from TCRdb, TRBD1, cannot be confirmed without DNA. The V gene's germline CDR1 is SEHNR and CDR2 FQNEAQ (reference sequence). The CDR3 contains 16 residues. The CDR3 sequence: CASSSFRGQGNTEAFF.

The CDR3 sequence: CASSLGGFGKNIQYF. The chain uses TRBV5-5 and TRBJ2-4; TCRdb outputs TRBD1, but without DNA this stays unchecked. Germline CDR1 is SGHKS and CDR2 is YYEKEE (reference sequence). This CDR3 has 15 residues.

The V gene is TRBV7-9, the J gene TRBJ1-1. Germline CDR1 reads SEHNR; CDR2 reads FQNEAQ (reference sequence). The CDR3 loop spans 15 amino acids. The CDR3 spells CASSPTTEMNTEAFF.

The rearrangement joins TRBV18 to TRBJ1-1. CDR3 length equals 14 residues. The germline V gene has CDR1 KGHSH and CDR2 LQKENI. CDR3: CASSPNRGNTEAFF.

V usage is TRBV12-3 or TRBV12-4 and J usage is TRBJ1-1; the TCRdb call, TRBD1, lacks DNA for checking. The CDR3 sequence is 15 residues long. This CDR3 is CASSLDRGRSFEAFF.

V gene TRBV19 combines with J gene TRBJ2-3; TCRdb's D gene call, TRBD1, goes unchecked for lack of DNA. The germline V gene encodes CDR1 LNHDA and CDR2 SQIVND (reference sequence). The CDR3 sequence is 14 residues long. CDR3 residues: CASSIRDHTDTQYF.

J is TRBJ2-2 and V is TRBV20-1; the TCRdb call, TRBD2, lacks DNA for checking. The CDR3 contains 15 residues. The germline V gene encodes CDR1 DFQATT and CDR2 SNEGSKA (reference sequence). CDR3 sequence reads: CSAFVLAGGTGELFF.

The chain combines TRBV27 with TRBJ2-1; as DNA is missing, the TRBD1 call by TCRdb cannot be tested. The CDR3 runs to 11 residues. Germline V CDR1 and CDR2: MNHEY, SMNVEV (reference sequence). CDR3 sequence reads: CASSRQNEQFF.

The V and J genes are TRBV28 and TRBJ2-5. The CDR3 is made up of 15 amino acids. CDR1 MDHEN and CDR2 SYDVKM come from the germline V gene. Here the CDR3 reads CASSSITGNQETQYF.

The chain employs TRBV24-1 and TRBJ1-2; TCRdb names TRBD1, which stays unverified in the absence of DNA. Germline values: CDR1 KGHDR, CDR2 SFDVKD. The CDR3 spans 14 residues. CDR3 loop: CATSAPGQNYGYTF.

V usage is TRBV20-1 and J usage is TRBJ2-3; lacking DNA, the TRBD1 call made by TCRdb goes unchecked. This CDR3 spans 15 amino acids. CDR1 and CDR2 (germline): DFQATT, SNEGSKA (reference sequence). CDR3 region: CSASGGRGGTDTQYF.

The chain combines TRBV29-1 with TRBJ2-1. This CDR3 has 12 amino acids. Germline V gene sequence: CDR1 SQVTM, CDR2 ANQGSEA. The CDR3 region is CSVERWNNEQFF.

This chain joins TRBV11-2 and TRBJ1-1. The germline CDR1 and CDR2 sequences are SGHAT and FQNNGV. This CDR3 is 13 amino acids long. This CDR3 reads CASSPSWNTEAFF. The whole variable domain, remainder taken from reference TRBV11-2 and TRBJ1-1, is EAGVAQSPRYKIIEKRQSVAFWCNPISGHATLYWYQQILGQGPKLLIQFQNNGVVDDSQLPKDRFSAERLKGVDSTLKIQPAKLEDSAVYLCASSPSWNTEAFFGQGTRLTVV.

The chain carries TRBV24-1 and TRBJ2-2; TCRdb picks TRBD2, but there is no DNA to check that call. The CDR3 runs to 18 residues. Germline assignment: CDR1 KGHDR and CDR2 SFDVKD. CDR3 sequence: CATSWGGSGKLNTGELFF.

This chain joins TRBV10-3 and TRBJ2-3; TCRdb picks TRBD2, but there is no DNA to check that call. There are 14 residues in the CDR3. CDR1 ENHRY and CDR2 SYGVKD come from the germline V gene. CDR3 in amino acids: CAISERLASDTQYF.

The V and J genes are TRBV5-4 and TRBJ2-5; TCRdb reports TRBD2, a call that lacks DNA to check it against. This CDR3 has 15 residues. Germline V gives CDR1 SGHNT, CDR2 YYREEE (reference sequence). The CDR3 here is CASSSPGGRQETQYF.

The chain joins TRBV27 to TRBJ2-5; the TCRdb call, TRBD1, lacks DNA for checking. CDR1 is MNHEY and CDR2 is SMNVEV in the germline V gene (reference sequence). The length of the CDR3 is 15 residues. This CDR3 is CASSQGGSPLETQYF.

The genes are TRBV5-1 and TRBJ2-1; TCRdb calls TRBD1, which cannot be checked without DNA. The CDR3 has 15 amino acids. The germline CDR1 and CDR2 sequences are SGHRS and YFSETQ. The CDR3: CASSQSGVAGNEQFF.

The rearrangement links TRBV5-1 to TRBJ2-5; TCRdb gives TRBD2 as the D gene, but with no DNA this cannot be confirmed. The CDR3 covers 15 residues. Germline V gives CDR1 SGHRS, CDR2 YFSETQ. CDR3 sequence: CASSSFKREGWTQYF.

The chain employs TRBV7-3 and TRBJ2-7; checking the TCRdb D call of TRBD1 is not possible without DNA. The CDR3 contains 14 residues. Germline assignment: CDR1 SGHTA and CDR2 FQGTGA. This CDR3 is CASSSGPPHVEQYF.

The CDR3: CATSRDSGSIINEQFF. The rearrangement joins TRBV15 to TRBJ2-1; the D gene TCRdb calls, TRBD2, cannot be checked with no DNA. The CDR3 sequence is 16 residues long. In germline, CDR1 is LNHNV, CDR2 YYDKDF (reference sequence). Drawing the rest from reference TRBV15 and TRBJ2-1, the complete variable domain is DAMVIQNPRYQVTQFGKPVTLSCSQTLNHNVMYWYQQKSSQAPKLLFHYYDKDFNNEADTPDNFQSRRPNTSFCFLDIRSPGLGDTAMYLCATSRDSGSIINEQFFGPGTRLTVL.

The chain has TRBV7-2 and TRBJ1-1. Germline assignment: CDR1 SGHTA and CDR2 FQGNSA. CDR3 length equals 14 residues. The CDR3 spells CASSFLYGNTEAFF. Full variable domain (outside the CDR3, taken from reference TRBV7-2 and TRBJ1-1): GAGVSQSPSNKVTEKGKDVELRCDPISGHTALYWYRQSLGQGLEFLIYFQGNSAPDKSGLPSDRFSAERTGGSVSTLTIQRTQQEDSAVYLCASSFLYGNTEAFFGQGTRLTVV.

The genes are TRBV24-1 and TRBJ1-1. Germline values: CDR1 KGHDR, CDR2 SFDVKD. The CDR3 contains 14 residues. This CDR3 is CATSSGTENTEAFF.